Following are 12 T cell receptor beta chains from one sample sequenced in a study of shared clonotypes between healthy human individuals. The method was immunoSEQ multiplex PCR; TCRdb's version includes in-frame clones alone and lacks a portion of them. Of 300,000 to 350,000 clones in the sample, 73% were seen once. Sequencing was performed on memory CD4+ T cells sorted from blood. This sample's subset: CD45RA-negative fraction. Every receptor here comes from a man between 25 and 39 years old in good health.

The chain employs TRBV5-5 and TRBJ2-5; TRBD2 agrees at 8 bases. Germline V gives CDR1 SGHKS, CDR2 YYEKEE (reference sequence). This CDR3 region has 14 residues. The junction had 3 bases not matched to a gene; V was cut back by 5 bases and J by 0 bases. In DNA form, the CDR3 reads TGTGCCAGCAGAACTAGCGGAAACCAAGAGACCCAGTACTTC. Its protein is CASRTSGNQETQYF.

The chain carries TRBV6-1 and TRBJ2-7; 7 nucleotides line up with TRBD1. V shed 4 bases and J 2 bases; nucleotides not matched to a gene: 5. Germline CDR1 reads MNHNS; CDR2 reads SASEGT. This CDR3 spans 14 amino acids. The CDR3 reads CASSGRQGTYEQYF. The CDR3 nucleotides are TGTGCCAGCAGTGGCCGACAGGGAACCTACGAGCAGTACTTC.

The V gene is TRBV14, the J gene TRBJ2-5; D remains ambiguous. The CDR3 totals 11 residues. Trimming removed 3 bases at V and 5 bases at J, with 4 bases between. Germline lookup yields CDR1 SGHDN and CDR2 FVKESK. This CDR3 is CASSHSETQYF. Written as DNA, the CDR3 is TGTGCCAGCAGCCATTCGGAGACCCAGTACTTC.

V and J are TRBV7-2 and TRBJ1-3; D may be TRBD1 (6 bases). This CDR3 region has 16 residues. Trimming shortened V by 2 bases and J by 0 bases, and 11 bases separated the two germline ends. From germline, CDR1 is SGHTA and CDR2 FQGNSA. The CDR3 protein is CASSLSRDNSGNTIYF. The CDR3 DNA reads as TGTGCCAGCAGCTTATCGCGGGACAACTCTGGAAACACCATATATTTT.

The CDR3 reads CASSQTSGRAGTDTQYF. CDR3 nucleotides: TGTGCCAGCAGCCAGACTAGCGGGAGGGCCGGGACAGATACGCAGTATTTT. The V call is TRBV5-4, the J call TRBJ2-3, with 14 bases matching TRBD2. The germline V gene has CDR1 SGHNT and CDR2 YYREEE (reference sequence). The length of the CDR3 is 17 residues. J lost 3 bases, V lost 4 bases, and 7 bases had no gene match. Combining the CDR3 with reference TRBV5-4 and TRBJ2-3 gives the whole variable domain ETGVTQSPTHLIKTRGQQVTLRCSSQSGHNTVSWYQQALGQGPQFIFQYYREEENGRGNFPPRFSGLQFPNYSSELNVNALELDDSALYLCASSQTSGRAGTDTQYFGPGTRLTVL.

The chain couples TRBV6-5 to TRBJ2-3; the match to TRBD1 covers 10 bases. The CDR3 has 15 residues. The germline gives CDR1 MNHEY, CDR2 SVGAGI. The trim removed 8 bases at V and 5 bases at J, leaving 10 bases unmatched. CDR3 in DNA: TGTGCCAGCCAACGACAGGGGGCAACTGGAGATACGCAGTATTTT. Encoded protein: CASQRQGATGDTQYF.

CDR3 sequence (DNA): TGTGCCAGCAGTAGAGGCTCGCAGAGCACAGATACGCAGTATTTT. It translates to CASSRGSQSTDTQYF. The J gene is TRBJ2-3, the V gene TRBV2, with D unclear. Germline CDR1 SNHLY, CDR2 FYNNEI. This CDR3 spans 15 amino acids. Trimming took off 5 bases at V and 0 bases at J, with 12 bases between the two ends.

The V and J genes are TRBV11-1 and TRBJ2-5, with 13 bases matching TRBD2. The germline V gene encodes CDR1 SGHAT and CDR2 FQDESV (reference sequence). This CDR3 comprises 17 residues. V was clipped by 5 bases and J by 4 bases; unmatched bases: 10. As DNA, the CDR3 is TGTGCCAGCAGCCAAGAGAGTCGACTAGCGGGAGGAGAGACCCAGTACTTC. It encodes CASSQESRLAGGETQYF.

This chain connects TRBV4-1 to TRBJ2-3; the D is unclear. This CDR3 has 18 amino acids. V gave up 0 bases and J gave up 6 bases, with 22 bases separating them. Germline CDR1 MGHRA, CDR2 YSYEKL. Written as DNA, the CDR3 is TGCGCCAGCAGCCAAGAAAGGCGAGGAGCCAGTTCATACGATACGCAGTATTTT. This sequence encodes CASSQERRGASSYDTQYF.

The chain joins TRBV18 to TRBJ1-4, with 8 bases aligning to TRBD1. Trimming at V came to 6 bases and at J to 0 bases, leaving 3 bases not matched to a gene. CDR3 length: 15 residues. Per the germline V gene, CDR1 is KGHSH and CDR2 is LQKENI. The CDR3 loop reads CASSGQVATNEKLFF. DNA for the CDR3: TGTGCCAGCTCGGGACAGGTCGCAACTAATGAAAAACTGTTTTTT.

The chain joins TRBV10-1 to TRBJ2-1; maybe TRBD1 (5 bases). The CDR3 runs to 14 residues. Trimming took off 6 bases at V and 7 bases at J, with 16 bases between the two ends. Germline lookup yields CDR1 WNHNN and CDR2 SYGVQD (reference sequence). CDR3 residues: CASSRAGIGNEQFF. Written as DNA, the CDR3 is TGCGCCAGCAGCCGGGCAGGGATAGGGAATGAGCAGTTCTTC.

The chain joins TRBV28 to TRBJ2-5, with D possibly being TRBD1 (6 bases). V lost 5 bases and J lost 1, with 17 bases in between. This CDR3 contains 16 residues. From germline, CDR1 is MDHEN and CDR2 SYDVKM. CDR3 sequence: CASSPNRVSFQETQYF. The CDR3 coding sequence is TGTGCCAGCAGTCCAAACAGGGTTTCCTTCCAAGAGACCCAGTACTTC.